Below, 10 T cell receptor beta chains from the same sample are listed, as sequenced in a study of beta chain features in type 1 diabetes. Study-wide results and caveats: Shortening that was moderate but significant affected the TCRB CDR3s of Type 1 diabetes patients in all four CD4+ subsets.

Their specific antigens are unknown. Expressed TCRB transcripts got sequenced, as all isolated RNA was reverse transcribed. Generated by immunoSEQ multiplex PCR, the TCRdb table keeps only in-frame clones and is missing some. This table has about 170,000 clones, less than 10% appearing once. The sample was central memory CD4+ T cells from blood. The receptors come from a man aged 18 to 35 with type 1 diabetes.

The chain uses TRBV5-1 and TRBJ1-1; perhaps TRBD1 as D (5 bases). The CDR3 consists of 16 residues. V was trimmed by 1 base and J by 0 bases, leaving 13 bases between them. Germline lookup yields CDR1 SGHRS and CDR2 YFSETQ. The CDR3 is CASSLQPGRMNTEAFF. In DNA form, the CDR3 reads TGCGCCAGCAGCTTGCAGCCAGGGCGGATGAACACTGAAGCTTTCTTT. The full variable domain, in which reference TRBV5-1 and TRBJ1-1 provide the parts outside the CDR3, is KAGVTQTPRYLIKTRGQQVTLSCSPISGHRSVSWYQQTPGQGLQFLFEYFSETQRNKGNFPGRFSGRQFSNSRSEMNVSTLELGDSALYLCASSLQPGRMNTEAFFGQGTRLTVV.

This clone was found a few times. The rearrangement uses TRBV28 and TRBJ1-2; TRBD1 aligns across 8 bases. Germline V gives CDR1 MDHEN, CDR2 SYDVKM. V was clipped by 5 bases and J by 6 bases; unmatched bases: 14. The CDR3 totals 16 residues. In nucleotides, the CDR3 is TGTGCCAGCAGTCTTAATCCCCGGGACAGGAAAGATGGCTACACCTTC. This codes for CASSLNPRDRKDGYTF.

Only a few counts were recorded for this clone. CDR3 region: CASRPSVAGVEDTQYF. CDR3 bases: TGTGCCAGTAGGCCCTCGGTGGCAGGGGTTGAAGATACGCAGTATTTT. The rearrangement links TRBV19 to TRBJ2-3; D possibly corresponds to TRBD1 (6 bases). The CDR3 length is 16 residues. The V gene's germline CDR1 is LNHDA and CDR2 SQIVND (reference sequence). Trimming stripped 6 bases from V and 5 bases from J, with 21 bases between.

This clone appeared a few times. This rearrangement joins TRBV14 to TRBJ2-1; maybe TRBD1 (6 bases). V was clipped by 4 bases and J by 0 bases, with 16 bases between them. This CDR3 spans 17 amino acids. CDR1 is SGHDN, CDR2 FVKESK, per germline. CDR3 DNA sequence: TGTGCCAGCAGCCCTAGACAGGCGAGCTTCTCCTACAATGAGCAGTTCTTC. Translated: CASSPRQASFSYNEQFF.

A few counts support this clone. This chain's CDR3 is CASSLRTIRSGEQYF. The CDR3 nucleotides are TGTGCCAGCAGCTTAAGGACAATAAGGTCGGGTGAGCAGTACTTC. The rearrangement joins TRBV7-2 to TRBJ2-7, with D possibly TRBD1 on 5 matching bases. Germline-derived CDR1 and CDR2 are SGHTA and FQGNSA. The CDR3 has 15 residues. Trimming left V 2 bases short and J 7 bases short, with 18 bases between.

In this sample, this clone turned up a few times. V is TRBV5-1 and J is TRBJ2-6, with 8 bases identical to TRBD2. Per germline, CDR1 SGHRS and CDR2 YFSETQ. The CDR3 totals 16 residues. Trimming cost V 2 bases and J 4 bases; bases outside gene matches: 5. CDR3 nucleotides: TGCGCCAGCAGCTTCGCGGGGGGAGGAGGGGCCAACGTCCTGACTTTC. Translating it yields CASSFAGGGGANVLTF.

The gene calls are TRBV5-1 and TRBJ2-7; D might be TRBD2 (6 bases). The V gene's germline CDR1 is SGHRS and CDR2 YFSETQ. Trimming pared 3 bases from V and 5 bases from J, leaving 18 bases between. The CDR3 length is 15 residues. CDR3 sequence reads: CASSWNSGESHEQYF. The CDR3 nucleotides read TGCGCCAGCAGCTGGAACTCGGGGGAAAGCCACGAGCAGTACTTC.

This clone was observed a handful of times. This sequence joins TRBV18 and TRBJ2-7; 12 positions agree with TRBD2. The germline CDR1 and CDR2 sequences are KGHSH and LQKENI. CDR3 length: 17 amino acids. With 3 bases clipped from V and 6 bases from J, the junction kept 12 bases outside the gene matches. The DNA of the CDR3 is TGTGCCAGCTCACCCCCGGGACTAGCGGGCAGCTTCGGCGAGCAGTACTTC. It encodes CASSPPGLAGSFGEQYF.

This clone came up a few times. The rearrangement links TRBV15 to TRBJ1-5; D is uncertain. CDR1 is LNHNV and CDR2 is YYDKDF in the germline V gene (reference sequence). The germline V and J ends were trimmed by 8 bases and 2 bases, with 10 bases remaining between them. The CDR3 consists of 13 residues. In nucleotides, the CDR3 is TGTGCCACCTCGGGTTCCCGCAATCAGCCCCAGCATTTT. Its translation: CATSGSRNQPQHF.

This chain joins TRBV5-1 and TRBJ1-1; D not resolved. V was cut by 0 bases and J by 4 bases, with 7 bases left in between. The CDR3 loop spans 13 amino acids. Germline V CDR1 and CDR2: SGHRS, YFSETQ. CDR3 loop: CASSLGATTEAFF. CDR3 coding DNA: TGCGCCAGCAGCTTGGGGGCAACCACTGAAGCTTTCTTT.